The 17 T cell receptor beta chains below all came from one sample that was sequenced in a study of T cells in Graves' hyperthyroidism and ophthalmopathy. The source material, RNA transcripts, was used to amplify TCR beta CDR3 regions. HTBI primers drove first-round RT-PCR of the TCR CDR3. MiXCR, applied by TCRdb to the multiplex PCR reads, yields one record per CDR3 protein. The table shows roughly 710,000 distinct CDR3 sequences, with about 35% occurring only once. Input material: blood. The receptors originated from a woman aged 40 to 50 with Graves' hyperthyroidism.

As concerns this clonotype: This is likely a read error, given that the CDR3 carries no conserved phenylalanine or tryptophan at its end. The DNA is left out, because the CDR3 cannot be placed on it with certainty; the CDR3 is given as TCRdb lists it. This sequence joins TRBV7-2 and TRBJ2-7. Germline lookup yields CDR1 SGHTA and CDR2 FQGNSA. The CDR3 is 10 residues long, ends included. The CDR3 loop is CASSSPRWID.

In its sample, this clonotype was seen many times. The V and J genes are TRBV7-9 and TRBJ1-6; D remains ambiguous. Trimming took off 1 base at V and 7 bases at J, with 5 bases between the two ends. The CDR3 extends over 13 amino acids. Germline-derived CDR1 and CDR2 are SEHNR and FQNEAQ (reference sequence). The CDR3 protein is CASSLDWNSPLHF. The CDR3 region has the DNA TGTGCCAGCAGCTTAGACTGGAATTCACCCCTCCACTTT.

Comments on this clonotype: An end of the junction does not agree with germline; a read error may underlie this. This chain connects TRBV24-1 to TRBJ1-5; D gene ambiguous. Germline V lookup: CDR1 KGHDR, CDR2 SFDVKD. This CDR3 contains 12 residues. CDR3: CASSLCYQPQHF. DNA of the CDR3: TGTGCCAGCAGTCTCTGTTACCAGCCCCAGCATTTT.

In its sample, this clonotype was seen many times. The chain has TRBV13 and TRBJ1-1; weak D call: TRBD1 (5 bases). The CDR3 is 14 residues long. With 5 bases removed from V and 2 bases from J, the gap between germline ends came to 12 bases. Germline V gene sequence: CDR1 PRHDT, CDR2 FYEKMQ (reference sequence). The chain's CDR3 is CASSHGTDNTEAFF. For the CDR3, the DNA is TGTGCCAGCAGCCACGGGACGGACAACACTGAAGCTTTCTTT.

This clonotype has ten or more counts. This chain links TRBV5-6 with TRBJ1-1, with unresolved D. This CDR3 comprises 12 residues. The germline V and J ends were trimmed by 4 bases and 10 bases, with 14 bases remaining between them. The germline CDR1 and CDR2 sequences are SGHDT and YYEEEE. In DNA form, the CDR3 reads TGTGCCAGCAGCAAATCTACGGGAGTAGCTTTCTTT. Its protein is CASSKSTGVAFF.

As for this clonotype: This could be a read error, since a much larger clone is one nucleotide away. The chain is built from TRBV7-9 and TRBJ1-1, with D possibly TRBD1 on 6 matching bases. Trimming took off 10 bases at V and 3 bases at J, with 15 bases between the two ends. The CDR3 length is 13 residues. Germline lookup yields CDR1 SEHNR and CDR2 FQNEAQ (reference sequence). The CDR3 sequence: CAIGGGRDTEAFF. CDR3 sequence (DNA): TGTGCCATTGGGGGCGGGAGGGACACTGAAGCTTTCTTT.

The chain links TRBV3-1 to TRBJ1-1; weak D call: TRBD1 (5 bases). V lost 2 bases, J lost 1 base, and 8 bases lay in between. The CDR3 totals 14 residues. Germline V gene sequence: CDR1 LGHDT, CDR2 YNNKEL (reference sequence). CDR3 nucleotide sequence: TGTGCCAGCAGCCAACCCGACAGGAACACTGAAGCTTTCTTT. Translation: CASSQPDRNTEAFF. The entire variable domain, with the rest obtained from reference TRBV3-1 and TRBJ1-1, is as follows: DTAVSQTPKYLVTQMGNDKSIKCEQNLGHDTMYWYKQDSKKFLKIMFSYNNKELIINETVPNRFSPKSPDKAHLNLHINSLELGDSAVYFCASSQPDRNTEAFFGQGTRLTVV.

The J gene is TRBJ2-6, the V gene TRBV29-1, with no clear D. Germline V CDR1 and CDR2: SQVTM, ANQGSEA. V dropped 8 bases and J dropped 0 bases, with 8 bases sitting between them. The CDR3 length is 13 residues. This CDR3 reads CSSSNSGANVLTF. The CDR3 coding sequence is TGCAGCTCCTCAAACTCTGGGGCCAACGTCCTGACTTTC.

V gene TRBV7-8 combines with J gene TRBJ2-7; 10 nucleotides align to TRBD1. After removal of 5 bases from V and 7 bases from J, the junction contained 8 bases not matched to a gene. This CDR3 region has 14 residues. Looked up from germline, CDR1 is SGHVS and CDR2 is FQNEAQ. The CDR3 sequence: CASSQLGQGGEQYF. The CDR3 bases are TGTGCCAGCAGCCAACTCGGACAGGGGGGAGAGCAGTACTTC.

V gene TRBV12-3 or TRBV12-4 combines with J gene TRBJ2-7; TRBD2 agrees at 8 bases. The trim removed 5 bases at V and 5 bases at J, leaving 11 bases unmatched. This CDR3 comprises 15 residues. The CDR3 DNA reads TGTGCCAGCAGTAACCTCTCGGGGGGGGCAGACGAGCAGTACTTC. Residues: CASSNLSGGADEQYF.

The CDR3 sequence: CASSRAGSSTNEKLFF. The DNA of the CDR3 is TGCGCCAGCAGCCGAGCGGGGTCCTCAACTAATGAAAAACTGTTTTTT. This chain uses TRBV5-1 with TRBJ1-4; D not resolved. The CDR3 length is 16 residues. CDR1 is SGHRS, CDR2 YFSETQ, per germline. Deletions cut 4 bases from V and 0 bases from J, with 13 bases between.

V usage is TRBV5-1 and J usage is TRBJ2-7; D is ambiguous. V shed 1 base and J shed 1 base, with 9 bases lying between them. The length of the CDR3 is 14 residues. CDR1 and CDR2 from the germline V gene are SGHRS and YFSETQ. DNA for the CDR3: TGCGCCAGCAGCTTGCGGCCGCCGTCCTACGAGCAGTACTTC. Translation: CASSLRPPSYEQYF.

This clonotype was counted a few times. The chain uses TRBV12-3 or TRBV12-4 and TRBJ2-7; the match to TRBD2 covers 7 bases. The CDR3 length is 17 residues. J lost 2 bases, V lost 3 bases, and 13 bases had no gene match. CDR3 sequence: CASSFGGGLSRTYEQYF. The CDR3 DNA reads TGTGCCAGCAGTTTCGGCGGGGGTCTCTCCCGAACCTACGAGCAGTACTTC.

This clonotype was picked up many times. J is TRBJ1-2 and V is TRBV7-9; the D gene is possibly TRBD1 (6 bases). The germline V gene encodes CDR1 SEHNR and CDR2 FQNEAQ (reference sequence). This CDR3 has 14 residues. V was trimmed by 1 base and J by 6 bases, leaving 12 bases between them. The CDR3 DNA is TGTGCCAGCAGCTTAGGAAGGCCAGGGGATGGCTACACCTTC. This translates into CASSLGRPGDGYTF.

By share, this clonotype ranks as medium-sized. The V and J genes are TRBV25-1 and TRBJ1-2; 10 positions agree with TRBD1. V lost 2 bases, J lost 7 bases, and 10 bases stayed unmatched. Germline CDR1 MGHDK, CDR2 SYGVNS. The CDR3 consists of 16 residues. This CDR3 reads CASSEGPPGQGIGYTF. CDR3 DNA sequence: TGTGCCAGCAGTGAAGGGCCGCCGGGACAGGGGATTGGCTACACCTTC.

In its sample, this clonotype was seen many times. V usage is TRBV7-9 and J usage is TRBJ1-3, with 10 nucleotides matching TRBD1. The CDR3 contains 16 residues. Looked up from germline, CDR1 is SEHNR and CDR2 is FQNEAQ (reference sequence). V lost 5 bases and J lost 2; bases outside the gene matches: 6. The CDR3 DNA sequence: TGTGCCAGCAGCCTGGGGACAGGGGAGGCTGGAAACACCATATATTTT. This encodes CASSLGTGEAGNTIYF. Supplemented by reference TRBV7-9 and TRBJ1-3, the full variable domain reads DTGVSQNPRHKITKRGQNVTFRCDPISEHNRLYWYRQTLGQGPEFLTYFQNEAQLEKSRLLSDRFSAERPKGSFSTLEIQRTEQGDSAMYLCASSLGTGEAGNTIYFGEGSWLTVV.

The chain is built from TRBV6-5 and TRBJ1-3; D is possibly TRBD1 (5 bases). V lost 0 bases to trimming and J lost 0 bases, with 12 bases between them. This CDR3 contains 17 residues. Germline CDR1 is MNHEY and CDR2 is SVGAGI. CDR3 nucleotides: TGTGCCAGCAGTTACTCGCCCCCGGACAACTCTGGAAACACCATATATTTT. Amino acid sequence: CASSYSPPDNSGNTIYF.